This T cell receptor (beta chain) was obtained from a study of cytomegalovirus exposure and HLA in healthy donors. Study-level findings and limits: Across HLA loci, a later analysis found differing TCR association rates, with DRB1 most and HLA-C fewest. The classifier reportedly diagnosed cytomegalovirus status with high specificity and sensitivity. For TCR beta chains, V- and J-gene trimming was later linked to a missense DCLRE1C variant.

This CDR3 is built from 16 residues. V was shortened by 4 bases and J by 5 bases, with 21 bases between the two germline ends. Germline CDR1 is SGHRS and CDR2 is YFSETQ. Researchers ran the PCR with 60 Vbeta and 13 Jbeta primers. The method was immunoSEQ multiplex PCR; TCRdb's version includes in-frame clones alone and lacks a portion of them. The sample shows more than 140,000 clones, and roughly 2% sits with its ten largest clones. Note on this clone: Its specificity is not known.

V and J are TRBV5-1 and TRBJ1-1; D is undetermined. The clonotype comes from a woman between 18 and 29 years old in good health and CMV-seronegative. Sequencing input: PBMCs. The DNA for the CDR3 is TGCGCCAGCAGCGCGTGGGAGGGCCCGGTGGCGACTGAAGCTTTCTTT. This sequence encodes CASSAWEGPVATEAFF.